Here is one T cell receptor beta chain with its context. This CDR3 is built from 15 residues. In germline, CDR1 is SNHLY, CDR2 FYNNEI. The V and J ends lost 5 bases and 1 base, in that order; junction bases with no gene match: 2. This record belongs to a study of blood T cell repertoires in COVID-19. Study-level information: The United States, Italy and Spain provided the acute and convalescent COVID-19 samples.

Clones were sequenced by immunoSEQ multiplex PCR, and TCRdb holds only the in-frame ones, with some missing. Among a few hundred thousand clones listed, roughly 82% were seen once. The sequence was obtained from a man older than 75 with acute or convalescent COVID-19. The specimen sequenced was peripheral blood. This chain joins TRBV2 and TRBJ1-4; TRBD1 aligns across 9 bases. The CDR3 bases are TGTGCCAGCAGTCGGGACAGGGAAACTAATGAAAAACTGTTTTTT. This codes for CASSRDRETNEKLFF. Full variable domain (remainder filled in from reference TRBV2 and TRBJ1-4): EPEVTQTPSHQVTQMGQEVILRCVPISNHLYFYWYRQILGQKVEFLVSFYNNEISEKSEIFDDQFSVERPDGSNFTLKIRSTKLEDSAMYFCASSRDRETNEKLFFGSGTQLSVL.